This record looks at one T cell receptor beta chain sequence and its context. CDR3 size: 15 residues. The germline V gene has CDR1 SGDLS and CDR2 YYNGEE. The junction had 10 bases not matched to a gene; V was cut back by 4 bases and J by 6 bases. This entry belongs to a study of response to subunit inactivated influenza vaccine. TCRdb fed the RT-PCR reads into MiXCR, producing one record per CDR3 protein. The profile covers some 570,000 distinct CDR3 sequences, with around 11% appearing a single time and approximately 11% taken by the ten largest. The same data also went into a second study, on T cells expressing NK-cell markers. Per that paper: Libraries used 5'RACE template switching adding universal primer site and UMIs.

The sample here was PBMCs from blood, taken on the day of vaccination. The chain is built from TRBV9 and TRBJ2-7, with TRBD1 identical over 10 bases. This TCR was sampled from a man between 45 and 60 years old who received an inactivated influenza vaccine. CDR3 bases: TGTGCCAGCAGCCCGGGACAGGGGAGTCTGTTCGAGCAGTACTTC. The encoded protein is CASSPGQGSLFEQYF.